Shown below are 28 T cell receptor beta chains from a single sample sequenced in a study of early T cells in non-severe SARS-CoV-2 infection. From the 5' RACE reads, TCRdb called clonotypes with MiXCR, one entry per CDR3 protein. The table records some 80,000 distinct CDR3 sequences, under 11% of them present only once. Sequencing used whole blood, obtained at baseline. These receptors all stem from an adult who was a healthcare worker with PCR-confirmed SARS-CoV-2 infection or an uninfected control (not recorded which).

The chain couples TRBV7-9 to TRBJ2-2; 11 bases align to TRBD2. This CDR3 is built from 18 residues. V lost 4 bases and J lost 4; bases outside the gene matches: 11. Germline CDR1 reads SEHNR; CDR2 reads FQNEAQ (reference sequence). The DNA of the CDR3 is TGTGCCAGCAGCTCCACTAGCGGGAGATCTGTAGGCACCGGGGAGCTGTTTTTT. It yields the protein CASSSTSGRSVGTGELFF.

This clonotype has a count of ten or more. This chain joins TRBV12-3 or TRBV12-4 and TRBJ1-1; D not resolved. With 3 bases removed from V and 8 bases from J, the gap between germline ends came to 13 bases. The CDR3 extends over 13 amino acids. The CDR3 loop reads CASSFFQTVEAFF. CDR3 nucleotides: TGTGCCAGCAGTTTTTTTCAAACCGTAGAAGCTTTCTTT.

This clonotype was seen repeatedly, ten times or more. This chain uses TRBV7-8 with TRBJ2-3; TRBD2 matches at 9 bases. The V and J ends lost 5 bases and 3 bases, in that order; junction bases with no gene match: 3. Germline lookup yields CDR1 SGHVS and CDR2 FQNEAQ. The CDR3 is 14 residues long. The CDR3: CASSLSGSTDTQYF. The CDR3 nucleotides are TGTGCCAGCAGCCTTAGCGGGAGTACAGATACGCAGTATTTT.

The chain combines TRBV7-2 with TRBJ2-7; D might be TRBD1 (5 bases). Between the trimmed V and J ends, which lost 7 bases and 4 bases, there was a span of 11 bases. The V gene's germline CDR1 is SGHTA and CDR2 FQGNSA. This CDR3 contains 12 residues. The CDR3 region has the DNA TGTGCCAGCACCCCGACAGTTTACGAGCAGTACTTC. Its protein is CASTPTVYEQYF.

This clonotype came up a few times. The chain combines TRBV7-3 with TRBJ2-5, with D perhaps matching TRBD1 or TRBD2 (7 bases each). Trimming cost V 5 bases and J 5 bases, with 21 bases left between them. The germline gives CDR1 SGHTA, CDR2 FQGTGA. This CDR3 has 16 residues. CDR3 DNA: TGTGCCAGCAGCCTCAGGGGAGGGGGCGCGTTGGAGACCCAGTACTTC. This gives the protein CASSLRGGGALETQYF.

This sequence joins TRBV7-2 and TRBJ2-3; 7 positions agree with TRBD2. Germline trimming cut 3 bases from V and 4 bases from J; bases unmatched to any gene: 10. Germline CDR1 is SGHTA and CDR2 is FQGNSA. CDR3 size: 16 residues. The CDR3 sequence: CASSLSAGDLSDTQYF. The CDR3 region has the DNA TGTGCCAGCAGCTTGTCGGCGGGAGATTTGTCAGATACGCAGTATTTT.

This chain links TRBV6-5 with TRBJ2-3; D unclear. Trimming pared 9 bases from V and 6 bases from J, leaving 10 bases between. Per the germline V gene, CDR1 is MNHEY and CDR2 is SVGAGI. This CDR3 region has 11 residues. In DNA, the CDR3 is TGTGCCAGTCGCCTGGGGGATACGCAGTATTTT. It codes for CASRLGDTQYF.

This clonotype was found many times. J is TRBJ2-3 and V is TRBV2; 13 positions match TRBD2. The V gene end was trimmed by 6 bases and the J gene end by 2 bases; junction bases not matched to a gene: 14. Germline V gene lookup returns CDR1 SNHLY and CDR2 FYNNEI. This CDR3 contains 19 residues. The CDR3 coding sequence is TGTGCCAGCAGAACGACAGGGGGGACTAGCGGGACTCCCACAGATACGCAGTATTTT. Residues: CASRTTGGTSGTPTDTQYF.

There are many counts of this clonotype. The CDR3 DNA sequence: TGTGCCAGCAGCTCCAGCTCTAGCGGGACCGGGGAGCTGTTTTTT. Translated: CASSSSSSGTGELFF. The chain recombines TRBV7-6 with TRBJ2-2; 8 nucleotides match TRBD2. CDR1 and CDR2 (germline): SGHVS, FNYEAQ. The V gene end was trimmed by 4 bases and the J gene end by 5 bases; junction bases not matched to a gene: 6. There are 15 residues in the CDR3.

This clonotype was recorded many times. This chain uses TRBV6-4 with TRBJ2-2; the D gene is possibly TRBD1 (5 bases). CDR1 and CDR2 from the germline V gene are MRHNA and SNTAGT. This CDR3 is built from 14 residues. Trimming stripped 4 bases from V and 7 bases from J, with 13 bases between. The CDR3 DNA follows: TGTGCCAGCAGTGGATCCCCAGGGAACGGGGAGCTGTTTTTT. Translated, it gives CASSGSPGNGELFF.

This rearrangement joins TRBV5-1 to TRBJ2-5, with 8 bases that match TRBD2. Looked up from germline, CDR1 is SGHRS and CDR2 is YFSETQ. The CDR3 spans 15 residues. Trimming removed 4 bases from V and 3 bases from J; junction bases left unmatched: 8. CDR3 DNA sequence: TGCGCCAGCAGCGGGGGTACTAGCGGAGAAGAGACCCAGTACTTC. It codes for CASSGGTSGEETQYF.

This clonotype has just a few counts. The V and J genes are TRBV6-5 and TRBJ2-3, with a possible D match to TRBD2 (6 bases). The CDR3 contains 12 residues. Trimming removed 7 bases from V and 8 bases from J, with 13 bases in between. The germline CDR1 and CDR2 sequences are MNHEY and SVGAGI. CDR3 sequence reads: CASISPRGTQYF. The CDR3 DNA sequence: TGTGCCAGCATATCTCCGCGGGGTACGCAGTATTTT.

This clonotype was seen a handful of times. The CDR3 protein is CSAELGRKQFF. CDR3 coding DNA: TGCAGTGCTGAATTGGGACGTAAGCAGTTCTTC. The chain uses TRBV20-1 and TRBJ2-1; D possibly uses TRBD1 or TRBD2 (5 bases each). Trimming pared 5 bases from V and 11 bases from J, leaving 13 bases between. CDR1 and CDR2 (germline): DFQATT, SNEGSKA (reference sequence). The length of the CDR3 is 11 residues.

A few counts support this clonotype. The chain joins TRBV12-3 or TRBV12-4 to TRBJ2-1, with D perhaps matching TRBD1 (6 bases). The CDR3 is made up of 15 amino acids. Trimming pared 6 bases from V and 5 bases from J, leaving 17 bases between. As DNA, the CDR3 is TGTGCCAGCAGACCGAACAGGGAACCACACAATGAGCAGTTCTTC. Its translation is CASRPNREPHNEQFF.

This clonotype was observed a few times. V and J are TRBV5-4 and TRBJ2-5; D is undetermined. V was shortened by 0 bases and J by 5 bases, with 11 bases between the two germline ends. CDR3 length: 14 residues. Germline values: CDR1 SGHNT, CDR2 YYREEE (reference sequence). The CDR3 DNA reads as TGTGCCAGCAGCTTGGTACCGCTGGGGGAGACCCAGTACTTC. It specifies CASSLVPLGETQYF.

This clonotype was counted only a few times. This chain links TRBV4-1 with TRBJ2-1; either TRBD1 or TRBD2 may fit D (5 bases each). The CDR3 covers 20 residues. The germline gives CDR1 MGHRA, CDR2 YSYEKL. The V end lost 0 bases, the J end lost 5 bases, and 26 bases lay between the germline ends. CDR3 in amino acids: CASSQDYRRGPRRLDNEQFF. The CDR3 DNA reads TGCGCCAGCAGCCAAGATTACAGGAGAGGCCCGCGGAGGTTGGACAATGAGCAGTTCTTC.

This clonotype was found a few times. The V call is TRBV27, the J call TRBJ2-7; tentatively, D is TRBD1 or TRBD2 (6 bases each). CDR3 length: 13 residues. V was clipped by 8 bases and J by 3 bases, with 14 bases between them. Looked up from germline, CDR1 is MNHEY and CDR2 is SMNVEV (reference sequence). In DNA form, the CDR3 reads TGTGCCAGCGCCCGGGGGCTTAACTACGAGCAGTACTTC. It encodes CASARGLNYEQYF.

The sample holds many counts of this clonotype. This chain connects TRBV28 to TRBJ2-6, with D tentatively TRBD2 (7 bases). The CDR3 has 18 amino acids. Trimming shortened V by 6 bases and J by 0 bases, and 18 bases separated the two germline ends. CDR1 is MDHEN and CDR2 is SYDVKM in the germline V gene. The CDR3 protein is CASSPGTRDYSGANVLTF. In DNA form, the CDR3 reads TGTGCCAGCAGCCCTGGGACACGGGACTACTCTGGGGCCAACGTCCTGACTTTC.

This clonotype was counted many times. The rearrangement uses TRBV27 and TRBJ1-2, with 7 positions matching TRBD1. Germline V gives CDR1 MNHEY, CDR2 SMNVEV (reference sequence). V lost 5 bases, J lost 4 bases, and 7 bases stayed unmatched. This CDR3 comprises 14 residues. Here the CDR3 reads CASSPLGTAYGYTF. The CDR3 bases are TGTGCCAGCAGTCCTTTGGGGACAGCCTATGGCTACACCTTC.

This clonotype was recorded a few times. The J gene is TRBJ1-5, the V gene TRBV19, with no clear D. V lost 3 bases, J lost 4 bases, and 7 bases lay in between. CDR1 is LNHDA, CDR2 SQIVND, per germline (reference sequence). This CDR3 is built from 13 residues. In nucleotides, the CDR3 is TGTGCCAGTAGTATCCGCCAGAATCAGCCCCAGCATTTT. Translated, it gives CASSIRQNQPQHF.

In this sample, this clonotype turned up many times. V and J are TRBV5-5 and TRBJ1-1; D is undetermined. The CDR3 contains 12 residues. The V and J ends lost 2 bases and 4 bases respectively, with 6 bases between them. CDR1 and CDR2 (germline): SGHKS, YYEKEE (reference sequence). CDR3 in DNA: TGTGCCAGCAGCTTCGGGGTCACTGAAGCTTTCTTT. It translates to CASSFGVTEAFF.

CDR3 residues: CASSPRLAGVAGTKTDTQYF. In nucleotides, the CDR3 is TGTGCCAGCAGCCCGAGACTAGCGGGAGTGGCGGGGACGAAGACAGATACGCAGTATTTT. The V call is TRBV7-6, the J call TRBJ2-3, with 12 bases matching TRBD2. Germline CDR1 and CDR2: SGHVS and FNYEAQ. V was clipped by 5 bases and J by 3 bases; unmatched bases: 18. The CDR3 is 20 residues long.

This rearrangement joins TRBV12-3 or TRBV12-4 to TRBJ1-5; TRBD1 is a possible D gene (5 bases). Between the trimmed V and J ends, which lost 3 bases and 7 bases, there was a span of 10 bases. This CDR3 has 13 residues. The CDR3, as DNA: TGTGCCAGCAGTTTGGCAGGGTTGCAGCCCCAGCATTTT. Its translation is CASSLAGLQPQHF.

The V gene is TRBV28, the J gene TRBJ1-5, with 8 bases matching TRBD1. The germline V gene has CDR1 MDHEN and CDR2 SYDVKM. This CDR3 contains 12 residues. V lost 6 bases to trimming and J lost 11 bases; unmatched junction nucleotides: 6. The CDR3 sequence is CASSFRGQTQHF. For the CDR3, the DNA is TGTGCCAGCAGCTTCAGGGGGCAAACCCAGCATTTT.

This clonotype was observed at least ten times. The gene calls are TRBV7-2 and TRBJ2-7; TRBD1 might be the D (5 bases). This CDR3 has 13 residues. V lost 1 base, J lost 5 bases, and 9 bases lay in between. Germline V gene data show CDR1 as SGHTA and CDR2 as FQGNSA. The CDR3 spells CASSLVAGNEQYF. The CDR3 DNA follows: TGTGCCAGCAGCTTAGTTGCAGGGAACGAGCAGTACTTC. Full variable domain (outside the CDR3, taken from reference TRBV7-2 and TRBJ2-7): GAGVSQSPSNKVTEKGKDVELRCDPISGHTALYWYRQSLGQGLEFLIYFQGNSAPDKSGLPSDRFSAERTGGSVSTLTIQRTQQEDSAVYLCASSLVAGNEQYFGPGTRLTVT.

The V and J genes are TRBV4-1 and TRBJ2-1; no clear D. Per germline, CDR1 MGHRA and CDR2 YSYEKL. The V end lost 1 base, the J end lost 3 bases, and 10 bases lay between the germline ends. The CDR3 runs 15 residues. The CDR3 sequence: CASSQVGSDYNEQFF. The CDR3 bases are TGCGCCAGCAGCCAAGTGGGATCCGACTACAATGAGCAGTTCTTC.

This clonotype was observed a handful of times. J is TRBJ2-3 and V is TRBV11-2; D is unclear. This CDR3 has 13 amino acids. The germline CDR1 and CDR2 sequences are SGHAT and FQNNGV. Trimming took 4 bases from V and 4 from J, leaving 9 bases between them. The CDR3 is CASSSSGADTQYF. CDR3 nucleotides: TGTGCCAGCAGCTCTAGTGGCGCAGATACGCAGTATTTT. The full variable domain, its missing parts supplied by reference TRBV11-2 and TRBJ2-3, is EAGVAQSPRYKIIEKRQSVAFWCNPISGHATLYWYQQILGQGPKLLIQFQNNGVVDDSQLPKDRFSAERLKGVDSTLKIQPAKLEDSAVYLCASSSSGADTQYFGPGTRLTVL.

This clonotype occurred many times. This rearrangement joins TRBV7-9 to TRBJ2-7; D unclear. Germline CDR1 reads SEHNR; CDR2 reads FQNEAQ (reference sequence). Trimming shortened V by 0 bases and J by 5 bases, and 14 bases separated the two germline ends. The CDR3 totals 15 residues. CDR3 region: CASSLADRVQHEQYF. For the CDR3, the DNA is TGTGCCAGCAGCTTAGCCGATCGAGTTCAGCACGAGCAGTACTTC. The whole variable domain, remainder taken from reference TRBV7-9 and TRBJ2-7, is DTGVSQNPRHKITKRGQNVTFRCDPISEHNRLYWYRQTLGQGPEFLTYFQNEAQLEKSRLLSDRFSAERPKGSFSTLEIQRTEQGDSAMYLCASSLADRVQHEQYFGPGTRLTVT.